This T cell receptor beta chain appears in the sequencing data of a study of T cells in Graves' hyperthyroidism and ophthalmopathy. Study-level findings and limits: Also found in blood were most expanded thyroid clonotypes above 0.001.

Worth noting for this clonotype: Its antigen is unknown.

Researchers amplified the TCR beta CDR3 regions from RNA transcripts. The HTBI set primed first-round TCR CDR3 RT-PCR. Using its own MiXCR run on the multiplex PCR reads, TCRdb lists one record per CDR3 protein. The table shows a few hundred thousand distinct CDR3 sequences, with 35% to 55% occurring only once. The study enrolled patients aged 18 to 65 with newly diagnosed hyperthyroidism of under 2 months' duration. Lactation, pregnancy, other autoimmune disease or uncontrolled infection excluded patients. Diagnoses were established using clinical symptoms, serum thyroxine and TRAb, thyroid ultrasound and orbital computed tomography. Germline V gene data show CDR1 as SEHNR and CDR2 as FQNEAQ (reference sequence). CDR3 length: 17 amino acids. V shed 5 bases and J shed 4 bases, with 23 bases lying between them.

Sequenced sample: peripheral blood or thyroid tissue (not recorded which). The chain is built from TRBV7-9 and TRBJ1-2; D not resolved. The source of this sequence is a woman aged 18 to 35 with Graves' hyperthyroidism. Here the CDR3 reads CASSRICSTLKAYGYTF. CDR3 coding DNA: TGTGCCAGCAGCAGAATCTGCAGCACCCTAAAGGCCTATGGCTACACCTTC.